Below, 9 T cell receptor beta chains from the same sample are listed, as sequenced in a study of cytomegalovirus exposure and HLA in healthy donors. The repertoire was sequenced with immunoSEQ multiplex PCR; TCRdb's copy has only in-frame clones and lacks some. The sample includes roughly 45,000 clones, about 93% of them seen just once. Sequences were obtained from PBMCs. The receptors shown here come from a woman between 18 and 30 years old in good health and CMV-seropositive.

The chain has TRBV5-6 and TRBJ2-3; D is unresolved. Germline CDR1 reads SGHDT; CDR2 reads YYEEEE. V shed 2 bases and J shed 6 bases, with 7 bases lying between them. This CDR3 is 12 amino acids long. The CDR3: CASSLASDTQYF. For the CDR3, the DNA is TGTGCCAGCAGCTTAGCGTCGGATACGCAGTATTTT.

This sequence joins TRBV28 and TRBJ1-1; D remains unclear. Trimming pared 8 bases from V and 1 base from J, leaving 14 bases between. Germline-derived CDR1 and CDR2 are MDHEN and SYDVKM. The CDR3 has 14 amino acids. The CDR3 sequence is CASGITGRNTEAFF. The CDR3 nucleotides are TGTGCCAGCGGGATAACCGGGAGGAACACTGAAGCTTTCTTT.

The chain carries TRBV10-3 and TRBJ1-2, with TRBD1 as a possible D gene (5 bases). Germline V gives CDR1 ENHRY, CDR2 SYGVKD. The CDR3 covers 13 residues. With 6 bases removed from V and 2 bases from J, the gap between germline ends came to 10 bases. The CDR3: CAISQGLNYGYTF. CDR3 nucleotides: TGTGCCATCAGCCAGGGACTGAACTATGGCTACACCTTC.

V usage is TRBV7-9 and J usage is TRBJ1-4; no reliable D call. CDR1 is SEHNR and CDR2 is FQNEAQ in the germline V gene (reference sequence). This CDR3 has 13 residues. V was pared by 10 bases and J by 0 bases, with 9 bases between. The CDR3 protein is CATTGATNEKLFF. In nucleotides, the CDR3 is TGTGCCACGACCGGGGCAACTAATGAAAAACTGTTTTTT.

J is TRBJ1-2 and V is TRBV28; D gene ambiguous. The germline V and J ends were trimmed by 10 bases and 2 bases, with 11 bases remaining between them. Germline loops: CDR1 MDHEN, CDR2 SYDVKM. The CDR3 totals 12 residues. CDR3 in DNA: TGTGCCATGTCGAACGAGAACTATGGCTACACCTTC. Protein product: CAMSNENYGYTF.

V gene TRBV29-1 combines with J gene TRBJ2-7; D gene ambiguous. The CDR3 consists of 11 residues. V was shortened by 3 bases and J by 11 bases, with 14 bases between the two germline ends. The germline gives CDR1 SQVTM, CDR2 ANQGSEA. The CDR3 nucleotides read TGCAGCGTTGATTTAGGCAGGAAAAAGTACTTC. Its translation: CSVDLGRKKYF.

The chain joins TRBV18 to TRBJ2-1; possibly TRBD2 for D (6 bases). The CDR3 length is 18 residues. V lost 0 bases and J 0 bases, leaving 15 bases between the germline ends. The V gene's germline CDR1 is KGHSH and CDR2 LQKENI. The CDR3 is CASSPPVGMGGSYNEQFF. CDR3 sequence (DNA): TGTGCCAGCTCACCACCGGTCGGAATGGGAGGCTCCTACAATGAGCAGTTCTTC.

This chain links TRBV2 with TRBJ2-5; 13 nucleotides agree with TRBD2. The length of the CDR3 is 15 residues. J gave up 5 bases and V 6 bases, and 6 bases lay outside the gene matches. The germline gives CDR1 SNHLY, CDR2 FYNNEI. The CDR3 sequence is CASRGLAGVWETQYF. The CDR3 nucleotides read TGTGCCAGCAGAGGACTAGCGGGAGTTTGGGAGACCCAGTACTTC. Using reference TRBV2 and TRBJ2-5 for the parts outside the CDR3, the full variable domain is EPEVTQTPSHQVTQMGQEVILRCVPISNHLYFYWYRQILGQKVEFLVSFYNNEISEKSEIFDDQFSVERPDGSNFTLKIRSTKLEDSAMYFCASRGLAGVWETQYFGPGTRLLVL.

V is TRBV7-9 and J is TRBJ2-2; 9 nucleotides agree with TRBD1. The CDR3 extends over 17 amino acids. V was clipped by 11 bases and J by 0 bases; unmatched bases: 13. From germline, CDR1 is SEHNR and CDR2 FQNEAQ (reference sequence). CDR3 sequence (DNA): TGTGCCGGAAGCGGGACAGGGACCCGCGCGAACACCGGGGAGCTGTTTTTT. This translates into CAGSGTGTRANTGELFF.